These 28 T cell receptor beta chains originate from one sample sequenced in a study of T cells in Graves' hyperthyroidism and ophthalmopathy. TCR beta CDR3 regions were amplified from RNA. Researchers ran a first-round RT-PCR on the TCR CDR3 using the HTBI primer set. TCRdb re-called the multiplex PCR reads with MiXCR, one entry per CDR3 protein. There are 200,000 to 250,000 distinct CDR3 sequences in the sample; about 17% occur only once, and approximately 40% lies in the top ten. The sample comprised blood. The receptors originated from a man aged 40-49 years with Graves' hyperthyroidism.

This clonotype was seen many times. The CDR3 DNA follows: TGTGCCAGCAGCTTGAGGGCGGTTGTCGGGGAGCTGTTTTTT. Its protein is CASSLRAVVGELFF. V usage is TRBV11-1 and J usage is TRBJ2-2; D is perhaps TRBD2 (5 bases). Trimming removed 3 bases at V and 7 bases at J, with 12 bases between. Looked up from germline, CDR1 is SGHAT and CDR2 is FQDESV (reference sequence). The CDR3 length is 14 residues. The variable domain in full, completed from reference TRBV11-1 and TRBJ2-2, reads EAEVAQSPRYKITEKSQAVAFWCDPISGHATLYWYRQILGQGPELLVQFQDESVVDDSQLPKDRFSAERLKGVDSTLKIQPAELGDSAMYLCASSLRAVVGELFFGEGSRLTVL.

This clonotype was seen only a few times. This sequence joins TRBV12-3 or TRBV12-4 and TRBJ1-5; 8 nucleotides align to TRBD1. The CDR3 contains 13 residues. Germline trimming cut 5 bases from V and 5 bases from J; bases unmatched to any gene: 2. CDR3 residues: CASSRTGYQPQHF. The CDR3 bases are TGTGCCAGCAGTCGGACAGGGTATCAGCCCCAGCATTTT.

This clonotype turned up a few times. The chain recombines TRBV4-1 with TRBJ2-6, with D hard to call. The length of the CDR3 is 15 residues. Germline loops: CDR1 MGHRA, CDR2 YSYEKL. Trimming took 4 bases from V and 0 from J, leaving 7 bases between them. CDR3 coding DNA: TGCGCCAGCAGCCCCCACACCTCTGGGGCCAACGTCCTGACTTTC. This codes for CASSPHTSGANVLTF.

Many counts were recorded for this clonotype. The gene calls are TRBV2 and TRBJ1-5; 7 nucleotides agree with TRBD1. Germline values: CDR1 SNHLY, CDR2 FYNNEI. This CDR3 region has 16 residues. V trimming: 0 bases; J trimming: 1 base; junction bases outside the gene matches: 3. CDR3 loop: CASSEATGMSNQPQHF. The CDR3 DNA sequence: TGTGCCAGCAGTGAAGCGACAGGGATGAGCAATCAGCCCCAGCATTTT.

Remarks on this clonotype: A clone one base away is much larger, so this may be a read error. The conserved closing phenylalanine or tryptophan is absent in this CDR3, likely reflecting a read error. The V call is TRBV27, the J call TRBJ2-1, with 7 bases lining up with TRBD1. This CDR3 comprises 15 residues. J was trimmed by 1 base and V by 11 bases; bases with no gene match: 11. Germline V CDR1 and CDR2: MNHEY, SMNVEV (reference sequence). For the CDR3, the DNA is TGTGCCGCGAGACAGGGATCCGTTTCCTACAATGAGCAGTTCTCC. This sequence encodes CAARQGSVSYNEQFS.

The table lists this clonotype with many counts. This chain joins TRBV5-8 and TRBJ2-1, with 8 nucleotides matching TRBD2. The J segment lost 2 bases and the V segment lost 5 bases, leaving 6 bases of the junction unmatched. Germline V CDR1 and CDR2: SGHTS, YDEGEE. The CDR3 has 15 amino acids. The CDR3 bases are TGTGCCAGCAGTTACTCGGGGGGGCCCTACAATGAGCAGTTCTTC. It is translated as CASSYSGGPYNEQFF.

The chain is built from TRBV6-2 or TRBV6-3 and TRBJ1-2; D might be TRBD1 (5 bases). The CDR3 extends over 17 amino acids. Between the trimmed V and J ends, which lost 2 bases and 1 base, there was a span of 17 bases. Germline-derived CDR1 and CDR2 are MNHEY and SVGEGT. CDR3 bases: TGTGCCAGCAGTTACGGGACGGCCAGAGAATTTAACTATGGCTACACCTTC. This translates into CASSYGTAREFNYGYTF.

This clonotype appeared many times. This chain joins TRBV20-1 and TRBJ2-1, with 9 bases identical to TRBD1. From germline, CDR1 is DFQATT and CDR2 SNEGSKA (reference sequence). This CDR3 comprises 15 residues. V shed 3 bases and J 6 bases; nucleotides not matched to a gene: 9. The CDR3 loop is CSASRGTGYSNEQFF. DNA of the CDR3: TGCAGTGCTAGTAGGGGGACAGGGTATAGCAATGAGCAGTTCTTC.

This clonotype was detected ten times or more. J is TRBJ1-1 and V is TRBV10-3; TRBD1 aligns across 9 bases. The CDR3 spans 14 residues. CDR1 and CDR2 from the germline V gene are ENHRY and SYGVKD. After removal of 6 bases from V and 5 bases from J, the junction contained 7 bases not matched to a gene. The CDR3 sequence is CAISPGQGTTEAFF. The CDR3 region has the DNA TGTGCCATCAGCCCAGGACAGGGGACGACTGAAGCTTTCTTT.

This clonotype was counted at least ten times. The chain has TRBV27 and TRBJ2-2, with 12 bases matching TRBD1. Germline V gene lookup returns CDR1 MNHEY and CDR2 SMNVEV (reference sequence). This CDR3 region has 16 residues. The trim removed 8 bases at V and 8 bases at J, leaving 12 bases unmatched. The CDR3 DNA is TGTGCCAGCTTTTTTTCCGGGACAGGGGGCGCGGGGGAGCTGTTTTTT. Protein: CASFFSGTGGAGELFF.

The chain joins TRBV2 to TRBJ2-3; D gene unclear. This CDR3 region has 19 residues. CDR1 is SNHLY, CDR2 FYNNEI, per germline. V shed 0 bases and J shed 0 bases, with 19 bases lying between them. For the CDR3, the DNA is TGTGCCAGCAGTGAAGCGCTTTGGGGTATCGCGGTTAGCACAGATACGCAGTATTTT. Translation gives CASSEALWGIAVSTDTQYF.

This clonotype was counted between two and nine times. This sequence joins TRBV29-1 and TRBJ1-2; tentatively, D is TRBD1 (6 bases). Germline V gene sequence: CDR1 SQVTM, CDR2 ANQGSEA. This CDR3 has 15 residues. V was cut by 6 bases and J by 2 bases, with 19 bases left in between. The CDR3 nucleotides read TGCAGCGTCACAAACCAGGGGCAGGGCAACTATGGCTACACCTTC. It is translated as CSVTNQGQGNYGYTF.

This clonotype was recorded at least ten times. V gene TRBV18 combines with J gene TRBJ1-1, with D unclear. There are 13 residues in the CDR3. Trimming cost V 3 bases and J 7 bases, with 12 bases left between them. Germline CDR1 reads KGHSH; CDR2 reads LQKENI. The CDR3 loop reads CASSPIEDGEAFF. In nucleotides, the CDR3 is TGTGCCAGCTCACCTATAGAAGATGGTGAAGCTTTCTTT.

This clonotype was seen repeatedly, ten times or more. The V call is TRBV18, the J call TRBJ2-7; tentative D call: TRBD2 (6 bases). Trimming took off 6 bases at V and 6 bases at J, with 15 bases between the two ends. The CDR3 extends over 13 amino acids. Per the germline V gene, CDR1 is KGHSH and CDR2 is LQKENI. CDR3 in DNA: TGTGCCAGCTCCCTAGGAGGGCCGGGCGAGCAGTACTTC. Protein: CASSLGGPGEQYF.

The V call is TRBV7-9, the J call TRBJ2-3; no reliable D call. Germline CDR1 is SEHNR and CDR2 is FQNEAQ (reference sequence). V was clipped by 6 bases and J by 0 bases, with 13 bases between them. The CDR3 runs 15 residues. CDR3 in DNA: TGTGCCAGCAGGCTCCCCGGGTCCAGCACAGATACGCAGTATTTT. Its protein is CASRLPGSSTDTQYF.

This clonotype was seen repeatedly, ten times or more. This sequence joins TRBV20-1 and TRBJ2-7; D is perhaps TRBD1 (5 bases). The CDR3 is 14 amino acids. Germline CDR1 DFQATT, CDR2 SNEGSKA (reference sequence). With 6 bases removed from V and 7 bases from J, the gap between germline ends came to 22 bases. The CDR3 DNA follows: TGCAGTGCCCCCGTCTCAGGGTTCCCTCGGGAGCAGTACTTC. As protein: CSAPVSGFPREQYF.

The chain has TRBV20-1 and TRBJ2-7; D remains ambiguous. Germline lookup yields CDR1 DFQATT and CDR2 SNEGSKA (reference sequence). V was cut by 6 bases and J by 1 base, with 7 bases left in between. This CDR3 contains 11 residues. CDR3 loop: CSASKSYEQYF. The CDR3 DNA is TGCAGTGCCTCCAAATCCTACGAGCAGTACTTC.

The chain carries TRBV5-8 and TRBJ1-1, with D possibly matching TRBD1 (6 bases). This CDR3 has 15 amino acids. V was clipped by 4 bases and J by 2 bases, with 15 bases between them. In germline, CDR1 is SGHTS, CDR2 YDEGEE. The CDR3 protein is CASSSVQGLNTEAFF. The CDR3 DNA follows: TGTGCCAGCAGCAGCGTACAGGGTTTAAACACTGAAGCTTTCTTT. The full variable domain, rest sourced from reference TRBV5-8 and TRBJ1-1, is EAGVTQSPTHLIKTRGQQATLRCSPISGHTSVYWYQQALGLGLQFLLWYDEGEERNRGNFPPRFSGRQFPNYSSELNVNALELEDSALYLCASSSVQGLNTEAFFGQGTRLTVV.

The chain employs TRBV2 and TRBJ2-4; TRBD1 aligns across 8 bases. The CDR3 is 16 residues long. Trimming removed 4 bases from V and 0 bases from J; junction bases left unmatched: 5. Germline CDR1 SNHLY, CDR2 FYNNEI. The CDR3 region is CASSAGQGRAKNIQYF. As DNA, the CDR3 is TGTGCCAGCAGTGCCGGACAGGGACGAGCCAAAAACATTCAGTACTTC. The full variable domain, its missing parts supplied by reference TRBV2 and TRBJ2-4, is EPEVTQTPSHQVTQMGQEVILRCVPISNHLYFYWYRQILGQKVEFLVSFYNNEISEKSEIFDDQFSVERPDGSNFTLKIRSTKLEDSAMYFCASSAGQGRAKNIQYFGAGTRLSVL.

This clonotype was recorded a few times. This rearrangement joins TRBV6-2 or TRBV6-3 to TRBJ2-5; TRBD2 matches at 9 bases. The CDR3 consists of 16 residues. The V gene end was trimmed by 5 bases and the J gene end by 0 bases; junction bases not matched to a gene: 7. Germline V gives CDR1 MNHEY, CDR2 SVGEGT. CDR3 amino acids: CASSPRLAVYQETQYF. CDR3 in DNA: TGTGCCAGCAGTCCCCGACTAGCGGTGTACCAAGAGACCCAGTACTTC.

The V gene is TRBV19, the J gene TRBJ2-7; D gene unclear. V lost 3 bases and J 5 bases, leaving 8 bases between the germline ends. CDR3 length equals 12 residues. Germline V gives CDR1 LNHDA, CDR2 SQIVND (reference sequence). Here the CDR3 reads CASSIGPNEQYF. The CDR3 nucleotides read TGTGCCAGTAGTATTGGGCCTAACGAGCAGTACTTC.

This clonotype was detected only a few times. This chain links TRBV7-6 with TRBJ2-3; D gene ambiguous. The CDR3 length is 13 residues. The V end lost 5 bases, the J end lost 4 bases, and 10 bases lay between the germline ends. From germline, CDR1 is SGHVS and CDR2 FNYEAQ. The CDR3 DNA sequence: TGTGCCAGCAGCAGGTCTTATCCAGATACGCAGTATTTT. It encodes CASSRSYPDTQYF. The full variable domain, its missing parts supplied by reference TRBV7-6 and TRBJ2-3, is GAGVSQSPRYKVTKRGQDVALRCDPISGHVSLYWYRQALGQGPEFLTYFNYEAQQDKSGLPNDRFSAERPEGSISTLTIQRTEQRDSAMYRCASSRSYPDTQYFGPGTRLTVL.

This clonotype has ten or more counts. V and J are TRBV5-1 and TRBJ1-6, with D perhaps TRBD1 (6 bases). There are 15 residues in the CDR3. Trimming removed 0 bases from V and 7 bases from J, with 11 bases in between. Germline loops: CDR1 SGHRS, CDR2 YFSETQ. In DNA, the CDR3 is TGCGCCAGCAGCTTGGAGGGGGAGGGGAATTCACCCCTCCACTTT. Residues: CASSLEGEGNSPLHF.

This clonotype was observed a handful of times. The rearrangement uses TRBV4-2 and TRBJ1-2; 8 bases fit TRBD1. The CDR3 runs 18 residues. Germline assignment: CDR1 LGHNA and CDR2 YNFKEQ. The trim removed 0 bases at V and 4 bases at J, leaving 13 bases unmatched. CDR3 sequence reads: CASSQEGPRQGASYGYTF. In nucleotides, the CDR3 is TGTGCCAGCAGCCAAGAGGGGCCCCGGCAGGGGGCAAGCTATGGCTACACCTTC.

V gene TRBV7-3 combines with J gene TRBJ1-1; 7 nucleotides match TRBD1. The trim removed 5 bases at V and 0 bases at J, leaving 6 bases unmatched. CDR1 is SGHTA, CDR2 FQGTGA, per germline. The CDR3 extends over 15 amino acids. This CDR3 is CASSPHGQVNTEAFF. The CDR3 nucleotides read TGTGCCAGCAGCCCCCATGGACAGGTGAACACTGAAGCTTTCTTT.

This clonotype showed up many times. The chain is built from TRBV5-1 and TRBJ1-1; no definite D call. Germline V CDR1 and CDR2: SGHRS, YFSETQ. Trimming removed 0 bases at V and 5 bases at J, with 11 bases between. CDR3 length: 14 amino acids. CDR3 protein: CASSLAGERTEAFF. The CDR3 DNA is TGCGCCAGCAGCTTGGCCGGGGAGAGGACTGAAGCTTTCTTT.

This clonotype has a count of ten or more. The genes are TRBV7-8 and TRBJ2-5, with TRBD2 matching 7 bases. The CDR3 loop spans 15 amino acids. The germline V gene encodes CDR1 SGHVS and CDR2 FQNEAQ. J gave up 4 bases and V 0 bases, and 5 bases lay outside the gene matches. In nucleotides, the CDR3 is TGTGCCAGCAGCTTAGCTCCGGGGGAGGGAGAGACCCAGTACTTC. Its translation is CASSLAPGEGETQYF.

This clonotype was counted a few times. V and J are TRBV28 and TRBJ2-7; 10 bases fit TRBD1. V gave up 11 bases and J gave up 6 bases; unmatched junction bases: 10. The germline V gene encodes CDR1 MDHEN and CDR2 SYDVKM. The CDR3 sequence is 13 residues long. CDR3 sequence: CASLTGTGAEQYF. The DNA of the CDR3 is TGTGCCTCCTTAACCGGGACAGGGGCCGAGCAGTACTTC.